Listed below are T cell receptor beta chains from one sample, sequenced in a study of cytomegalovirus exposure and HLA in healthy donors. Using immunoSEQ multiplex PCR, the repertoire was profiled, and TCRdb retains in-frame clones only, with some absent. The sample holds about 150,000 clones; around 80% are singletons and the top ten take 1.4%. Sequences were obtained from PBMCs. These receptor sequences come from a woman aged 25 to 39 in good health and CMV-seropositive. CDR3s include the opening cysteine and the closing phenylalanine or tryptophan. The D gene is left open where the match is weak. Clone size is given for some rows only: seen once, a few or many times, or a class if the clone is expanded.

abundance | j_gene | v_gene | d_gene | CDR3nt | CDR3aa
- | TRBJ1-5 | TRBV7-2 | - | TGTGCCAGCAGCTTAGGCCCAGGGAAATTCCCCCAGCATTTT | CASSLGPGKFPQHF
- | TRBJ2-1 | TRBV28 | - | TGTGCCAGCTACAAGGAGATTACCTACAATGAGCAGTTCTTC | CASYKEITYNEQFF
- | TRBJ2-3 | TRBV27 | TRBD1 | TGTGCCAGCAGTCTTGGGACAGGTCTGTCAGATACGCAGTATTTT | CASSLGTGLSDTQYF
- | TRBJ2-7 | TRBV19 | TRBD1 | TGTGCCAGTAGTATTGCCGGGACAGGGGTCTACGAGCAGTACTTC | CASSIAGTGVYEQYF
few | TRBJ1-1 | TRBV5-1 | - | TGCGCCAGCAGCTTGGGGGGGGGCACTGAAGCTTTCTTT | CASSLGGGTEAFF
- | TRBJ2-1 | TRBV19 | - | TGTGCCAGTAGTATGCGGTCCGGGTTCGAGCAGTTCTTC | CASSMRSGFEQFF
- | TRBJ2-1 | TRBV11-2 | TRBD1 | TGTGCCAGCAGAAGGGACAGGGGCCCCTCCTACAATGAGCAGTTCTTC | CASRRDRGPSYNEQFF
- | TRBJ2-1 | TRBV2 | TRBD2 | TGTGCCAGCAGTTCCGGGACTAGCGGCTTAAATGAGCAGTTCTTC | CASSSGTSGLNEQFF
- | TRBJ1-2 | TRBV7-2 | - | TGTGCCAGCAGCCCCCGGACAAACTCCTACTATGGCTACACCTTC | CASSPRTNSYYGYTF
few | TRBJ1-1 | TRBV6-5 | TRBD1 | TGTGCCAGCAGTTACGGGACAGGGTCTTCTGAAGCTTTCTTT | CASSYGTGSSEAFF
once | TRBJ1-1 | TRBV30 | - | TGTGCCTGGGGGAGGTCTGAAGCTTTCTTT | CAWGRSEAFF
- | TRBJ2-1 | TRBV6-1 | TRBD2 | TGTGCCAGCAGTGAAGGGACTAGCCCCTGGGATGAGCAGTTCTTC | CASSEGTSPWDEQFF
once | TRBJ2-1 | TRBV4-2 | - | TGTGCCAGCAGCCAAGAAGATTGGGGCGGAGCCTACAATGAGCAGTTCTTC | CASSQEDWGGAYNEQFF
- | TRBJ2-1 | TRBV5-1 | TRBD1 | TGCGCCAGCAGCTTGGGGTTGTGGGGGTTTGGCGGACAGGGGTTAAATGAGCAGTTCTTC | CASSLGLWGFGGQGLNEQFF
- | TRBJ2-3 | TRBV5-6 | TRBD2 | TGTGCCAGCAGCGCGGGACTAGCGGTGGCAGATACGCAGTATTTT | CASSAGLAVADTQYF
- | TRBJ2-7 | TRBV30 | - | TGTGCCTGGAGTGTCCCATACAGGGCTAGCTCCTACGAGCAGTACTTC | CAWSVPYRASSYEQYF
- | TRBJ2-1 | TRBV29-1 | - | TGCAGCGTAGGCGAGGGTAATGAGCAGTTCTTC | CSVGEGNEQFF
- | TRBJ2-1 | TRBV10-3 | TRBD2 | TGTGCCATCAGGAACCTCGGACTAGCGGGAACCTTCTCCTACAATGAGCAGTTCTTC | CAIRNLGLAGTFSYNEQFF
- | TRBJ2-1 | TRBV10-3 | - | TGTGCCATCAACGGGGGAGGGGGGTACAATGAGCAGTTCTTC | CAINGGGGYNEQFF
- | TRBJ2-4 | TRBV21-1 | - | TGTGCCAGCAGCAAAGAAAGACTTCAAGACATTCAGTACTTC | CASSKERLQDIQYF
- | TRBJ2-5 | TRBV6-1 | - | TGTGCCAGCAGTGAAGCGCACTTAGGGGGGACCCAGTACTTC | CASSEAHLGGTQYF
few | TRBJ1-4 | TRBV5-1 | - | TGCGCCAGCAGCTTGGCCCTCGGAGTCTCTAATGAAAAACTGTTTTTT | CASSLALGVSNEKLFF
- | TRBJ2-1 | TRBV27 | - | TGTGCCAGCAGTTTATCGTTAAATGAGCAGTTCTTC | CASSLSLNEQFF
once | TRBJ1-2 | TRBV6-5 | - | TGTGCCAGCAGTTACTCGAGGGACACACAGAACTATGGCTACACCTTC | CASSYSRDTQNYGYTF
- | TRBJ1-2 | TRBV7-8 | TRBD1 | TGTGCCAGCAGCTTGGGACAGGGGAGCTATGGCTACACCTTC | CASSLGQGSYGYTF
once | TRBJ2-1 | TRBV11-3 | TRBD2 | TGTGCCAGCAGCGAGTCTAGCGGATCCTACAATGAGCAGTTCTTC | CASSESSGSYNEQFF
- | TRBJ2-7 | TRBV30 | - | TGTGCCTGGAGTGACAATCACTACGAGCAGTACTTC | CAWSDNHYEQYF
- | TRBJ2-5 | TRBV30 | TRBD1 | TGTGCCTGGAACTACAGGGGTAGAGAGACCCAGTACTTC | CAWNYRGRETQYF
- | TRBJ1-3 | TRBV25-1 | - | TGTGCCAGCAAGAGCGAAAGTAGGTTCTCTGGAAACACCATATATTTT | CASKSESRFSGNTIYF
- | TRBJ2-7 | TRBV28 | TRBD1 | TGTGCCAGCAGTTTCCGGGACAGGGGGCAATACGAGCAGTACTTC | CASSFRDRGQYEQYF
few | TRBJ1-1 | TRBV5-5 | - | TGTGCCAGCAGCTTGGGCCCGGGGGGGGACACTGAAGCTTTCTTT | CASSLGPGGDTEAFF
- | TRBJ1-1 | TRBV6-6 | TRBD1 | TGTGCCAGCAGCACCACAGGGGGCTACACTGAAGCTTTCTTT | CASSTTGGYTEAFF
few | TRBJ2-3 | TRBV28 | TRBD2 | TGTGCCAGCGCTCTGGCAGCGGGAGAAGGAGATACGCAGTATTTT | CASALAAGEGDTQYF
- | TRBJ2-5 | TRBV28 | TRBD2 | TGTGCCAGCAGTCGACTCGGGGGGCAAGAGACCCAGTACTTC | CASSRLGGQETQYF
- | TRBJ1-1 | TRBV30 | - | TGTGCCTGGAATCGGGGAAGGACTGAAGCTTTCTTT | CAWNRGRTEAFF
- | TRBJ2-3 | TRBV9 | - | TGTGCCAGCAGCGTCCCCCAGGGCCCGAGCACAGATACGCAGTATTTT | CASSVPQGPSTDTQYF
- | TRBJ1-2 | TRBV7-8 | - | TGTGCCAGCAGCGAAGACGGGGACTATGGCTACACCTTC | CASSEDGDYGYTF
once | TRBJ1-1 | TRBV19 | - | TGTGCCAGTAGTATATCACTCGATAACACTGAAGCTTTCTTT | CASSISLDNTEAFF
- | TRBJ2-1 | TRBV20-1 | - | TGCAGTGCTAGAGATATCAATGAGCAGTTCTTC | CSARDINEQFF
- | TRBJ1-4 | TRBV6-6 | TRBD1 | TGTGCCAGCAGAAATCAACAGGGGACTAATGAAAAACTGTTTTTT | CASRNQQGTNEKLFF
- | TRBJ2-7 | TRBV5-4 | - | TGTGCCAGCAGCTTGAAACACAGGGTGGATTACGAGCAGTACTTC | CASSLKHRVDYEQYF
- | TRBJ1-1 | TRBV7-9 | TRBD1 | TGTGCCAGTTGTCGTGGGACAGGGCACACTGAAGCTTTCTTT | CASCRGTGHTEAFF
- | TRBJ2-1 | TRBV4-1 | TRBD1 | TGCGCCAGCAGCCAGGATCCGACAGGGGGCGAGGGTGATGAGCAGTTCTTC | CASSQDPTGGEGDEQFF
- | TRBJ1-2 | TRBV5-1 | - | TGCGCCAGCAGCGACAGCAAACAGGGATTCTATGGCTACACCTTC | CASSDSKQGFYGYTF
- | TRBJ1-2 | TRBV7-9 | - | TGTGCCAGCAGCTTAGACAGTTCACTGGGTGGCTACACCTTC | CASSLDSSLGGYTF
- | TRBJ2-5 | TRBV5-1 | TRBD1 | TGCGCCAGCAGCGAGCCGGGACAGGGGTTGGGAGAGACCCAGTACTTC | CASSEPGQGLGETQYF